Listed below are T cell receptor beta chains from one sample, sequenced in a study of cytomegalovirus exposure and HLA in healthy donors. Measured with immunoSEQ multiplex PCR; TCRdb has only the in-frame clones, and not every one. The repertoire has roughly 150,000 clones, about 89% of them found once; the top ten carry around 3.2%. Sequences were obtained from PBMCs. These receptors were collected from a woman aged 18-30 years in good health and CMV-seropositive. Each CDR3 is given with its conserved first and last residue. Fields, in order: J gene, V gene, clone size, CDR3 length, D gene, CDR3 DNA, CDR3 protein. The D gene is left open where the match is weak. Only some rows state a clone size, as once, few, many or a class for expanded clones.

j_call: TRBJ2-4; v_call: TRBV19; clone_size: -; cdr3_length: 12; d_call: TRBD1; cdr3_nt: TGTGCCAGTAGCAACCTGGACAGGGTTCAGTACTTC; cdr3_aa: CASSNLDRVQYF
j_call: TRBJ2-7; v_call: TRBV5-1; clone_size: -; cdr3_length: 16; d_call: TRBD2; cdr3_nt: TGCGCCAGCAGCCTGGGACTAGCGGGAGGCTCCTACGAGCAGTACTTC; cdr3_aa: CASSLGLAGGSYEQYF
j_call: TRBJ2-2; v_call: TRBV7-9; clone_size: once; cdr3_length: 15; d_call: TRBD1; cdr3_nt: TGTGCCAGCAGCTCCGGACAGGGGGCTTACGGGGAGCTGTTTTTT; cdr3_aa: CASSSGQGAYGELFF
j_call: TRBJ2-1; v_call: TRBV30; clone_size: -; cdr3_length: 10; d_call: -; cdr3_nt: TGTGCCTGGAGTACTAATGAGCAGTTCTTC; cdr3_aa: CAWSTNEQFF
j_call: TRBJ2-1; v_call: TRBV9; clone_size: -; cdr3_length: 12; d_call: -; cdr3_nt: TGTGCCAGCAGCGTAGCCGGCAATGAGCAGTTCTTC; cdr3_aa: CASSVAGNEQFF
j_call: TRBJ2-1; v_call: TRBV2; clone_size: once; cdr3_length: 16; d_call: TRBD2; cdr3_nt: TGTGCCAGCAGTCCGCCGAGCGGGAGGACTAACAATGAGCAGTTCTTC; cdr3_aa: CASSPPSGRTNNEQFF
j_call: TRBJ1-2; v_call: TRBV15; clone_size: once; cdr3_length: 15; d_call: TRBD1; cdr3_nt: TGTGCCACCAGCAGAGGACAGGGACTGAGCTATGGCTACACCTTC; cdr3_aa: CATSRGQGLSYGYTF
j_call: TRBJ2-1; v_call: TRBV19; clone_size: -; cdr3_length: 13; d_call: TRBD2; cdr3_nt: TGTGCCAGTACCGGGACTAGCGGGAATGAGCAGTTCTTC; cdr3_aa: CASTGTSGNEQFF
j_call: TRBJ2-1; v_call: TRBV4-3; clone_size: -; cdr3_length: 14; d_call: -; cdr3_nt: TGCGCCAGCAGCCAAGGCCAACGGGGAAATGAGCAGTTCTTC; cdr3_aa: CASSQGQRGNEQFF
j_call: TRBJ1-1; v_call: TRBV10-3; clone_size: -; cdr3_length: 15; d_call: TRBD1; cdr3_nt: TGTGCCACGGGGGGTGGCAGGGGGCGCAACACTGAAGCTTTCTTT; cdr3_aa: CATGGGRGRNTEAFF
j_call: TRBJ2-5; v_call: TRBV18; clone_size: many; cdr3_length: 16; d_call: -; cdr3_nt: TGTGCCAGCTCACCGAGGATTTTACAGGGCCAAGAGACCCAGTACTTC; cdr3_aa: CASSPRILQGQETQYF
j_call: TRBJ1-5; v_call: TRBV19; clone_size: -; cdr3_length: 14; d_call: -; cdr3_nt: TGTGCCAGCTCAAGAACAGGGCAGAACCAGCCCCAGCATTTT; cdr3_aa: CASSRTGQNQPQHF
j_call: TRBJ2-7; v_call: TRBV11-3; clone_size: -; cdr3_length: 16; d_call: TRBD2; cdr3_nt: TGTGCCAGCAGCTACACCGGGACTAGCGCGTCCTACGAGCAGTACTTC; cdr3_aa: CASSYTGTSASYEQYF
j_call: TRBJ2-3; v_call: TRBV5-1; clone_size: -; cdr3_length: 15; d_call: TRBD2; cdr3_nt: TGCGCCAGCAGCCCTAGCGGGAGTGGAACAGATACGCAGTATTTT; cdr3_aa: CASSPSGSGTDTQYF
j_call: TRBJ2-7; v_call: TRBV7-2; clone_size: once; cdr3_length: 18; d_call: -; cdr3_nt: TGTGCCAGCAGCCCGTTACCCGGGAGCGCTTTTATCTCCTACGAGCAGTACTTC; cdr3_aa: CASSPLPGSAFISYEQYF
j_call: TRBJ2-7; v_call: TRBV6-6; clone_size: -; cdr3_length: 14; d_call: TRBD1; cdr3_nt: TGTGCCAGCAGTGATACGGACAGGTCTTACGAGCAGTACTTC; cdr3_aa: CASSDTDRSYEQYF
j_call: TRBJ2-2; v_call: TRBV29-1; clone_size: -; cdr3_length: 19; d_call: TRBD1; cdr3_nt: TGCAGCGTTGGTTACTCCTTCGGACAGGGTTCAGGAGGAACCGGGGAGCTGTTTTTT; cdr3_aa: CSVGYSFGQGSGGTGELFF
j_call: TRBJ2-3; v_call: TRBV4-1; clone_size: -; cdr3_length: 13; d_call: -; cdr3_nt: TGCGCCAGCAGCCAAGGACCCAGGGATACGCAGTATTTT; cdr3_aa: CASSQGPRDTQYF
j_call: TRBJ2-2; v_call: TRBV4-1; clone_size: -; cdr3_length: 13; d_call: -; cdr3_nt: TGCGCCAGCAGCCAAGGCGGCACCGGGGAGCTGTTTTTT; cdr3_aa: CASSQGGTGELFF
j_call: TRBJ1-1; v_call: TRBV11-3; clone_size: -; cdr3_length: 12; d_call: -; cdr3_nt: TGTGCCACAAGGTCGGGTAACACTGAAGCTTTCTTT; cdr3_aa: CATRSGNTEAFF
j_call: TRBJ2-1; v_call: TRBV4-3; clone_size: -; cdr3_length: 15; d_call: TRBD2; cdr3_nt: TGCGCCAGCAGCCTAACGACTAGCGGGCCTAATGAGCAGTTCTTC; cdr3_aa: CASSLTTSGPNEQFF
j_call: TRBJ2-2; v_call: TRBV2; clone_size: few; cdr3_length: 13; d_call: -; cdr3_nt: TGTGCCAGCAAGTACATCCACACCGGGGAGCTGTTTTTT; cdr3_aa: CASKYIHTGELFF
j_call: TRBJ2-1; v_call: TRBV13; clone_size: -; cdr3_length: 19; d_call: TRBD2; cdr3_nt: TGTGCCAGCAGCACTAGAGGGAGCGGGAGATTTAGCTCCTACAATGAGCAGTTCTTC; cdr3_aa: CASSTRGSGRFSSYNEQFF
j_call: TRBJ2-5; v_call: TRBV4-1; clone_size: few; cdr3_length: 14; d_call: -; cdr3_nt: TGCGCCAGCAGCCAAGATGAGGGTGAAGAGACCCAGTACTTC; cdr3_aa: CASSQDEGEETQYF
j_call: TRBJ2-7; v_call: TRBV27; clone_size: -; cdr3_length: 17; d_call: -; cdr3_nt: TGTGCCAGCAGTTTATCTTCCCCAGCGAGGGCCCACTACGAGCAGTACTTC; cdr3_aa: CASSLSSPARAHYEQYF
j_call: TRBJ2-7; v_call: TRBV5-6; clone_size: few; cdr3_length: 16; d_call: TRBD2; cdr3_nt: TGTGCCAGCAGCTCGAGGGCGGGAGGAGACTCCTACGAGCAGTACTTC; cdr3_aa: CASSSRAGGDSYEQYF
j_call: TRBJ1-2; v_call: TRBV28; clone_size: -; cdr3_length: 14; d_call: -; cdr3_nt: TGTGCCAGCAGTAGGGCAGGGGCCCCCAACGGCTACACCTTC; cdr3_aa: CASSRAGAPNGYTF
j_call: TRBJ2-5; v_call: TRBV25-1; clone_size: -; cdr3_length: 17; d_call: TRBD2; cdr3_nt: TGTGCCAGCAGCGAAGGGTGGGGGACTAGCGTAAAAGAGACCCAGTACTTC; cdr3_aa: CASSEGWGTSVKETQYF
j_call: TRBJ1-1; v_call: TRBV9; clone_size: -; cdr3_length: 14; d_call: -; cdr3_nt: TGTGCCAGCACCGAAGGGGCTCTAGACACTGAAGCTTTCTTT; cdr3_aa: CASTEGALDTEAFF
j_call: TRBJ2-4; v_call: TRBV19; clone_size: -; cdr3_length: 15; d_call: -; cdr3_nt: TGTGCCAGTAGTGAGCCGGCTACAGCAAAAAACATTCAGTACTTC; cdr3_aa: CASSEPATAKNIQYF
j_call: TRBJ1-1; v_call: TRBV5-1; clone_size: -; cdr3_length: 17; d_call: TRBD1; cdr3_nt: TGCGCCAGCAGCTTGGTAGGGGGCGCATCCCTAAGCACTGAAGCTTTCTTT; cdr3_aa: CASSLVGGASLSTEAFF
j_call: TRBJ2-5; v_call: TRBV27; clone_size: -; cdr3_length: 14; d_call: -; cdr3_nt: TGTGCCAGCAGTTCCAGGAATCTGCAAGAGACCCAGTACTTC; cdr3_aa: CASSSRNLQETQYF
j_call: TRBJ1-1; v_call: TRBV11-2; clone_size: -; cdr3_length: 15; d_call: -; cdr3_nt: TGTGCCAGCAGCTTATCCGGGGGAGAATGGACTGAAGCTTTCTTT; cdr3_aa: CASSLSGGEWTEAFF
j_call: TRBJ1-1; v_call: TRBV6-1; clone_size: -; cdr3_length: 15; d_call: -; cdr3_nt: TGTGCCAGCAGTGAAAGATGGTCAGGGAACACTGAAGCTTTCTTT; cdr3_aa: CASSERWSGNTEAFF
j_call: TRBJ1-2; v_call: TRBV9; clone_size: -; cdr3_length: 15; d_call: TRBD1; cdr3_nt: TGTGCCAGCAGCGTCCGGGACAGGGTAAACTATGGCTACACCTTC; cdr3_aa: CASSVRDRVNYGYTF
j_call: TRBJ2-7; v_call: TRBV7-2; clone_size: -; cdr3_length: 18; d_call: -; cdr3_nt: TGTGCCAGCAGCACGCCGTGGGGCGACACAAGTTGGTCCTACGAGCAGTACTTC; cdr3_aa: CASSTPWGDTSWSYEQYF
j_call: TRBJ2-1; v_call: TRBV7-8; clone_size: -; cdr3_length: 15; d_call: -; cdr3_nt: TGTGCCAGCAGCTTTCCCCGGATTGCAAGGGGTGAGCAGTTCTTC; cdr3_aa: CASSFPRIARGEQFF
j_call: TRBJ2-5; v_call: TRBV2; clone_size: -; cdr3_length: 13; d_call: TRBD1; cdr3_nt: TGTGCCAGCAGTGAAGAGGGGGCCGAGACCCAGTACTTC; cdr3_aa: CASSEEGAETQYF
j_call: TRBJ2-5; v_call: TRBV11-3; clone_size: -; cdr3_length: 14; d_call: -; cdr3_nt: TGTGCCAGCAGCTTAGAGACAGTAGAAGAGACCCAGTACTTC; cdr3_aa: CASSLETVEETQYF
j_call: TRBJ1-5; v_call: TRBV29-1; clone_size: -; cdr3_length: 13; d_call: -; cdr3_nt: TGCAGCGTTGGGGCAGGAAAGGATTCGCCCCAGCATTTT; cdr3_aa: CSVGAGKDSPQHF
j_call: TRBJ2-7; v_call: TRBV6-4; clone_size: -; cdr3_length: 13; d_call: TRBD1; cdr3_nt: TGTGCCAGCAGTGACGGGACAGAATACGAGCAGTACTTC; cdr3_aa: CASSDGTEYEQYF
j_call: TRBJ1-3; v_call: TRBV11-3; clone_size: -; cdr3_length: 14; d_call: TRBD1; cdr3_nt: TGTGCCAGCTCGGACAGGGGGATCGGAAACACCATATATTTT; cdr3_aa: CASSDRGIGNTIYF
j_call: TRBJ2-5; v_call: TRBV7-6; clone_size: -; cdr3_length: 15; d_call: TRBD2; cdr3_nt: TGTGCCAGCAGCCCACTAGCGGGAGTGCGGGAGACCCAGTACTTC; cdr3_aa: CASSPLAGVRETQYF
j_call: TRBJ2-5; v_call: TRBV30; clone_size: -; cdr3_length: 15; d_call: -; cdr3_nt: TGTGCCTGGAGCTCATTTCGGGGGAACCAAGAGACCCAGTACTTC; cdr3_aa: CAWSSFRGNQETQYF
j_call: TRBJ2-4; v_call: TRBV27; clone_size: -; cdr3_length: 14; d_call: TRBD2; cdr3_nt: TGTGCCAGCACCCCCTCGGGGGGGAAAAACATTCAGTACTTC; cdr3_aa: CASTPSGGKNIQYF
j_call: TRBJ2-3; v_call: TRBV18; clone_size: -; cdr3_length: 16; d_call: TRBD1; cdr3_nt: TGTGCCAGCTCACTAGACGGGACAGGGGGCACAGATACGCAGTATTTT; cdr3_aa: CASSLDGTGGTDTQYF
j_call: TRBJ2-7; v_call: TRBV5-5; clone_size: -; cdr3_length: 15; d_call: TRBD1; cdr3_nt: TGTGCCAGCAGCTTCGGGACAGGGCACTCCTACGAGCAGTACTTC; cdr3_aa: CASSFGTGHSYEQYF
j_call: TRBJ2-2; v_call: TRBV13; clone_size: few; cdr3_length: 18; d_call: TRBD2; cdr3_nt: TGTGCCAGCAGCGGATCAGGACTAGCGGGGCTCAACACCGGGGAGCTGTTTTTT; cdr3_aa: CASSGSGLAGLNTGELFF
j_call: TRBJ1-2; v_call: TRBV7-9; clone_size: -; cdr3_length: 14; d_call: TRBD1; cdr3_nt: TGTGCCAGCAGCATTAGGACAGGGTCCTATGGCTACACCTTC; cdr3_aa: CASSIRTGSYGYTF
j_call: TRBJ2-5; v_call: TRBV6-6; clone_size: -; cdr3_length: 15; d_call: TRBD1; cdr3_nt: TGTGCCAGTACCCATACAGGGGCCCTCCAAGAGACCCAGTACTTC; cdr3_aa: CASTHTGALQETQYF